The 4 T cell receptor beta chains listed next were all sequenced from one sample in a study of blood T cell repertoires in COVID-19. The protocol was immunoSEQ multiplex PCR, while the TCRdb copy is restricted to in-frame clones and leaves out a portion. The table shows 120,000 to 150,000 clones, with approximately 80% occurring only once. Sequencing used peripheral blood. The receptor set was obtained from a man between 60 and 75 years old with active or convalescent COVID-19.

This clone was picked up a small number of times. The chain has TRBV19 and TRBJ2-1; D may be TRBD2 (5 bases). This CDR3 spans 15 amino acids. Germline V gene lookup returns CDR1 LNHDA and CDR2 SQIVND (reference sequence). V was cut by 0 bases and J by 3 bases, with 9 bases left in between. CDR3: CASSIEGAGYNEQFF. CDR3 DNA sequence: TGTGCCAGTAGTATAGAGGGAGCCGGCTACAATGAGCAGTTCTTC.

CDR3 protein: CAQGQGYGYTF. For the CDR3, the DNA is TGTGCCCAAGGACAGGGCTATGGCTACACCTTC. V is TRBV30 and J is TRBJ1-2, with 8 bases that match TRBD1. The length of the CDR3 is 11 residues. Germline CDR1 GTSNPN, CDR2 SVGIG (reference sequence). The trim removed 8 bases at V and 4 bases at J, leaving 3 bases unmatched.

The V and J genes are TRBV5-6 and TRBJ2-7; the match to TRBD2 covers 7 bases. Germline-derived CDR1 and CDR2 are SGHDT and YYEEEE. J lost 5 bases, V lost 5 bases, and 13 bases had no gene match. The CDR3 contains 15 residues. As DNA, the CDR3 is TGTGCCAGCAGTTCTCCTTGGGCGGGAGTTGACGAGCAGTACTTC. It yields the protein CASSSPWAGVDEQYF.

The chain couples TRBV11-2 to TRBJ1-2, with D perhaps matching TRBD1 (5 bases). Trimming stripped 2 bases from V and 8 bases from J, with 21 bases between. CDR1 and CDR2 (germline): SGHAT, FQNNGV. The CDR3 length is 16 residues. CDR3: CASSLSTAGLIGGYTF. Written as DNA, the CDR3 is TGTGCCAGCAGCTTAAGTACCGCAGGGTTGATCGGCGGCTACACCTTC.